This T cell receptor (beta chain) derives from a study of cytomegalovirus exposure and HLA in healthy donors. Study observations and caveats: Most TCR sequences were seen very rarely across donors, but some public TCRs occurred in many. The study labeled fewer than 200 TCR beta chains cytomegalovirus-associated.

When sampled, the donors appeared nominally healthy, though they likely had unrecorded immune exposures. This clone showed up just a few times. The target antigen is unknown. The junction departs from the called germline gene at one end, perhaps through a read error. The study ran its PCR with 60 Vbeta and 13 Jbeta primers. Original handling: As a later analysis found, there were roughly 80 million unique TCR beta chains, of which some 10 million were shared. Repertoires were generated with immunoSEQ multiplex PCR, while TCRdb's copy carries only in-frame clones and drops some. The V and J calls and clone size come from that table; D and trimming were worked out from the DNA. The table lists 110,000 to 150,000 clones, roughly 82% of them singletons. The CDR3 is 14 amino acids. Per germline, CDR1 SEHNR and CDR2 FQNEAQ (reference sequence).

Sequencing used PBMCs. The chain joins TRBV7-9 to TRBJ2-5, with D possibly matching TRBD1 (6 bases). This TCR was recovered from a male donor in good health and CMV-seronegative. This CDR3 is CSSSTLQGQETQYF. Here the CDR3 DNA reads TGTTCCAGCAGCACCTTACAGGGCCAAGAGACCCAGTACTTC.